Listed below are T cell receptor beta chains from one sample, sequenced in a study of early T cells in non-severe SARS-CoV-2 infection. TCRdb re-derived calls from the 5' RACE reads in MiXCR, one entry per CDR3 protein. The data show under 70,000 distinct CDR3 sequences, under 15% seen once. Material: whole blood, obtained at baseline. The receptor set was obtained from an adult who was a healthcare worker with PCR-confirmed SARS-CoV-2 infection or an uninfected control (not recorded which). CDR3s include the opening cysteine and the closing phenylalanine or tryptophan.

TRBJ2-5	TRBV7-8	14	CASSLLWLQETQYF
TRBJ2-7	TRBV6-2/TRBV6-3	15	CASSYGPGVSVEQYF
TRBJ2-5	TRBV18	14	CASSQRRGEETQYF
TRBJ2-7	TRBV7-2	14	CASSSTGAVYEQYF
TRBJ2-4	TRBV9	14	CASSRTGSKNIQYF
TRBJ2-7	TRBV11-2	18	CATSPIWNRGPMSYEQYF
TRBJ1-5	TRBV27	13	CASSSVAAQPQHF
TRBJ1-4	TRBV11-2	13	CASSFSGSEKLFF
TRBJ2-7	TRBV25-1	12	CAVAGAGYEQYF
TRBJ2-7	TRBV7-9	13	CATQRSLTYEQYF
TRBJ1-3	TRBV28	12	CASRTGRNTIYF
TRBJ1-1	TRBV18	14	CASSPSHGPTEAFF
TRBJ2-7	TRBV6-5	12	CASRGGSYEQYF
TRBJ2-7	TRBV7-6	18	CASSLVSASGTHSYEQYF
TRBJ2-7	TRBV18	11	CASSPLYEQYF
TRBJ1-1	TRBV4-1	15	CASSHPGQGLTEAFF
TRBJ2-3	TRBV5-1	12	CAVGDGTDTQYF
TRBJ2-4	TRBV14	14	CASSHPLAKNIQYF
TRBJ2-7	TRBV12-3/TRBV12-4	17	CASRRREAGFDRYEQYF
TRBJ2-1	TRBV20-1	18	CSARDPTSGSGAYNEQFF
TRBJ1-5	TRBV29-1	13	CSVGDQGGQPQHF
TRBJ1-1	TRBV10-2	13	CASRTGGRTEAFF
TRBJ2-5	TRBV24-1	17	CATSPGGGSLNQETQYF
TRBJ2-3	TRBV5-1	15	CASSRAGLNTDTQYF
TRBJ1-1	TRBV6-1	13	CASKPPENTEAFF
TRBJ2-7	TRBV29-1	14	CSALTSGSSDEQYF
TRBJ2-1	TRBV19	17	CASSLQATSGPYNEQFF